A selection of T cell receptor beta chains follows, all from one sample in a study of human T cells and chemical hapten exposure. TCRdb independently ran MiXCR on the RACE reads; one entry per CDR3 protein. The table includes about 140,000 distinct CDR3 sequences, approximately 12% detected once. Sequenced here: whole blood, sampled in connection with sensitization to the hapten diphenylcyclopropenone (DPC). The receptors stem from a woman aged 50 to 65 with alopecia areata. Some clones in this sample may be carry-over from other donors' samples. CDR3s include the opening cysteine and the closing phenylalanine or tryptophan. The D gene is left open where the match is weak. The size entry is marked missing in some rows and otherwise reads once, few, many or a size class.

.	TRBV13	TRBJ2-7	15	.	TGTGCCAGCAGCCCACTGGGACTCAGCTCCTACGAGCAGTACTTC	CASSPLGLSSYEQYF
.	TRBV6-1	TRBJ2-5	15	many	TGTGCCAGCAGTGCCACCAGCGCTCATCTAGAGACCCAGTACTTC	CASSATSAHLETQYF
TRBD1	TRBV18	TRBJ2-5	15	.	TGTGCCAGCTCACCGGACAGGGGGCGCAGAGAGACCCAGTACTTC	CASSPDRGRRETQYF
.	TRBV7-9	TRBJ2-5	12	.	TGTGCCAGCAGCTTCTTTGGGGAGACCCAGTACTTC	CASSFFGETQYF
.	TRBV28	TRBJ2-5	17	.	TGTGCCAGCAGCTATGTTGGATTAGGAGTAGGCCAAGAGACCCAGTACTTC	CASSYVGLGVGQETQYF
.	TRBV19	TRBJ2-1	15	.	TGTGCCAGTACCCGAGCGGGCCCCTCCTACAATGAGCAGTTCTTC	CASTRAGPSYNEQFF
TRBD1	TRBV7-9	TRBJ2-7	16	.	TGTGCCAGCAGCCGATTGGACAGGACTCTGTCCTACGAGCAGTACTTC	CASSRLDRTLSYEQYF
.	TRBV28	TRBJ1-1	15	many	TGTGCCAGCAGTTTACGGGCAGGAAAGAACACTGAAGCTTTCTTT	CASSLRAGKNTEAFF
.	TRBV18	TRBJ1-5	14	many	TGTGCCAGCTCAGAACAGGGAAGCAATCAGCCCCAGCATTTT	CASSEQGSNQPQHF
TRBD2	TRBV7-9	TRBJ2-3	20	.	TGTGCCAGCAGATCAGTGCTAGGGACTAGCGGGAGTGGCCGCACAGATACGCAGTATTTT	CASRSVLGTSGSGRTDTQYF
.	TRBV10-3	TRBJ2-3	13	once	TGTGCCATCAAGGGGGGAAGCACAGATACGCAGTATTTT	CAIKGGSTDTQYF
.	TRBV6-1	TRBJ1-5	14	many	TGTGCCAGCGGTCCCGGGACATACAATCAGCCCCAGCATTTT	CASGPGTYNQPQHF
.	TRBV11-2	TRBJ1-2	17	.	TGTGCCAGCAGCTTACTGGGGGGACTCCCCCATAGGAACGGCTACACCTTC	CASSLLGGLPHRNGYTF
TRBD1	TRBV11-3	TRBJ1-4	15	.	TGTGCCAGCAGCTTATTCGGACAGGGGGATGAAAAACTGTTTTTT	CASSLFGQGDEKLFF
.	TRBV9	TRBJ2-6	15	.	TGTGCCAGCAGCGCTTACGGATCTGGGGCCAACGTCCTGACTTTC	CASSAYGSGANVLTF
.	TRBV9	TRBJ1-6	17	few	TGTGCCAGCAGCGCGTCGGGTTACAGCTCCTATAATTCACCCCTCCATTTT	CASSASGYSSYNSPLHF
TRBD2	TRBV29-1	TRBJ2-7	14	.	TGCAGCGTCTCTAGCGGGATGTCCTTGTCCGAGCAGTACTTC	CSVSSGMSLSEQYF
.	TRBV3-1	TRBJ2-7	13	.	TGTGCCAGCAGCTCAAGGGGGTCCTACGAGCAGTACTTC	CASSSRGSYEQYF
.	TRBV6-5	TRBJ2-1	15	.	TGTGCCAGCAGCCGCCAGACGAGCTCCTACAATGAGCAGTTCTTC	CASSRQTSSYNEQFF
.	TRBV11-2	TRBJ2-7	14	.	TGTGCCAGCAGCTTAGATCGGGTAGGCTACGAGCAGTACTTC	CASSLDRVGYEQYF
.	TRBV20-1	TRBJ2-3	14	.	TGCAGTGCTAGTTACGGCCCTAGCACAGATACGCAGTATTTT	CSASYGPSTDTQYF
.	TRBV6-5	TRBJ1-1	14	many	TGTGCCAGCACTATTAGCCCCAGGAACACTGAAGCTTTCTTT	CASTISPRNTEAFF
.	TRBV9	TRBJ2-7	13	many	TGTGCCAGCAGCGTAACTGCGTACGGGGAGCAGTACTTC	CASSVTAYGEQYF
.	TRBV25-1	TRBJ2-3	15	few	TGTGCCAGAAAAATTCAGGGGCTCCTCGGAGATACGCAGTATTTT	CARKIQGLLGDTQYF
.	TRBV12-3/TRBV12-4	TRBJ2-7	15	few	TGTGCCAGCAGTCTCCCCGGGACTTCGGTTACCGAGCAGTACTTC	CASSLPGTSVTEQYF
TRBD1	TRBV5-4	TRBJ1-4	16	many	TGTGCCAGCAGCTTGGGCGGAAGGACAGGGAACGAAAAACTGTTTTTT	CASSLGGRTGNEKLFF
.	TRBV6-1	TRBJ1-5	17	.	TGTGCCAGCAGTGTCCCTCGCGCTGAAGTCTTCGGACAGCCCCAGCATTTT	CASSVPRAEVFGQPQHF
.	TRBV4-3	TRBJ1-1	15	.	TGCGCCAGCAGGCCCGGGCATACAGTGAACACTGAAGCTTTCTTT	CASRPGHTVNTEAFF
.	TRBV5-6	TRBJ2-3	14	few	TGTGCCAGCAGCTTGGTCCCCAGTAGGGATACGCAGTATTTT	CASSLVPSRDTQYF
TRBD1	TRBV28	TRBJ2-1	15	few	TGTGCCAGCAGTAGAAGACAGGGTAATAGGGATGAGCAGTTCTTC	CASSRRQGNRDEQFF
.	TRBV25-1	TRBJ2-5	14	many	TGTGCCAGCAGTGAGCGCATACTCCAAGAGACCCAGTACTTC	CASSERILQETQYF
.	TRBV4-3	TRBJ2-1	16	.	TGCGCCAGCAGCCAAGATTCCGGGACATACTACAATGAGCAGTTCTTC	CASSQDSGTYYNEQFF
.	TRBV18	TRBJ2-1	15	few	TGTGCCAGCTCACCACCGGAGGTTCCTAGGGATGAGCAGTTCTTC	CASSPPEVPRDEQFF
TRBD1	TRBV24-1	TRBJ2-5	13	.	TGTGCCACCGGGGCGACAGGGATCGGGACCCAGTACTTC	CATGATGIGTQYF
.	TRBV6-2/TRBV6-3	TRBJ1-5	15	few	TGTGCCAGCAGTTACTGGGATTATAGCAATCAGCCCCAGCATTTT	CASSYWDYSNQPQHF
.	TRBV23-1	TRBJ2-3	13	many	TGCGCCAGCACCGATCGGTTCACAGATACGCAGTATTTT	CASTDRFTDTQYF
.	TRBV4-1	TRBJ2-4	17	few	TGCGCCAGCAGCCCCCTCGCGGACTTCCTAGCCAAAAACATTCAGTACTTC	CASSPLADFLAKNIQYF
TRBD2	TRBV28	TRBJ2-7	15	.	TGTGCCAGCAGTTTCAGGACTAGCGAGTCCTACGAGCAGTACTTC	CASSFRTSESYEQYF
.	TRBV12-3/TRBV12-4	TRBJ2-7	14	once	TGTGCCAGCAGTTTAGTGGGACGGAACTACGAGCAGTACTTC	CASSLVGRNYEQYF
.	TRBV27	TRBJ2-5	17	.	TGTGCCAGCAGTCCCTGGACGACGGGCGGCCACCAAGAGACCCAGTACTTC	CASSPWTTGGHQETQYF
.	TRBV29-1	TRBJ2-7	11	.	TGCAGCGTTGAGTCGGGCTACGAGCAGTACTTC	CSVESGYEQYF
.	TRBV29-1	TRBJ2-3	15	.	TGCAGCGTTGTTTCCCGGCTAGGATACACAGATACGCAGTATTTT	CSVVSRLGYTDTQYF
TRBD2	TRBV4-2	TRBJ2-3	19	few	TGTGCCAGCAGCCAAGAAGGGGTTCCTAGCGGGAGGGCCGCAGATACGCAGTATTTT	CASSQEGVPSGRAADTQYF
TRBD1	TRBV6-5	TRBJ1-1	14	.	TGTGCCATCTCTACCGGGACAGGGCACAGTGAAGCTTTCTTT	CAISTGTGHSEAFF
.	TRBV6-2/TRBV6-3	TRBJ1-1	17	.	TGTGCCAGCAGTTACACCTCCGGGGGGGGTTTTAACACTGAAGCTTTCTTT	CASSYTSGGGFNTEAFF
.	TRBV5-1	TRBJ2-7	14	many	TGCGCCAGCAGCGCGGGACAGAGAGCCTACGAGCAGTACTTC	CASSAGQRAYEQYF
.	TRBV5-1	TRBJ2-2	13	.	TGCGCCAGCAGCTTGGAGCTCACCGGGGAGCTGTTTTTT	CASSLELTGELFF
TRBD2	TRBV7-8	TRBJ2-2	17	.	TGTGCCAGCAGCTCGCGAGCCCCTCTAGCGGGGACCGGGGAGCTGTTTTTT	CASSSRAPLAGTGELFF
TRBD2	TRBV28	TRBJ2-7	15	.	TGTGCCAGCAGTTTCCCCGGGACTAGCGGGAGGGAACAGTACTTC	CASSFPGTSGREQYF
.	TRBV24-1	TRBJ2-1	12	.	TGTGCCACCAGTGACCCCTACAATGAGCAGTTCTTC	CATSDPYNEQFF
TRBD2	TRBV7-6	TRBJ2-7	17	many	TGTGCCAGCACGATAGGGAGGGGCGGGAGAGGCGGCTACGAGCAGTACTTC	CASTIGRGGRGGYEQYF
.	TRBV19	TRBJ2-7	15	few	TGTGCCAGTAGTATAGGAGGCAGGGCTGGGTCCGAGCAGTACTTC	CASSIGGRAGSEQYF
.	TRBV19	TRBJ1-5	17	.	TGTGCCAGTAGTAATAGTAGGGCCTCAACAGGGAATCAGCCCCAGCATTTT	CASSNSRASTGNQPQHF